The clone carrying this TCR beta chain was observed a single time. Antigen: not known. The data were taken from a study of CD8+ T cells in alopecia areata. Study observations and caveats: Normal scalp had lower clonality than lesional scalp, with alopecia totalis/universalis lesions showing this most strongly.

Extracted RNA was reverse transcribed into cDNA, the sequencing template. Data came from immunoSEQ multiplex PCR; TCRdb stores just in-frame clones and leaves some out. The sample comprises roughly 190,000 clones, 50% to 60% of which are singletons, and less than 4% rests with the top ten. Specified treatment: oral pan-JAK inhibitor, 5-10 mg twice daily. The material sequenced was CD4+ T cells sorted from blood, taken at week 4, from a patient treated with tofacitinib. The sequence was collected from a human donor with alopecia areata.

DNA of the CDR3: TGTGCCAGCAGCGAGAACTATGGCTACACCTTC. Translated: CASSENYGYTF. The chain uses TRBV9 and TRBJ1-2; D is uncertain. Trimming took off 3 bases at V and 2 bases at J, with 2 bases between the two ends. Germline-derived CDR1 and CDR2 are SGDLS and YYNGEE. The CDR3 has 11 amino acids. Full variable domain (remainder filled in from reference TRBV9 and TRBJ1-2): DSGVTQTPKHLITATGQRVTLRCSPRSGDLSVYWYQQSLDQGLQFLIQYYNGEERAKGNILERFSAQQFPDLHSELNLSSLELGDSALYFCASSENYGYTFGSGTRLTVV.